This entry is about one TCR beta chain. Reverse transcription of about 0.45 to 1 ug RNA used random hexamers. One entry per CDR3 protein, called by TCRdb with MiXCR from the immunoSEQ multiplex PCR reads. The sample includes 65,000 to 90,000 distinct CDR3 sequences, less than 95% of them seen just once. From blood CD8+ and CD4+ T cells, TCR beta sequences were generated. The entry originates in a study of CD8 T cells in Susac syndrome. Trimming removed 6 bases at V and 6 bases at J, with 18 bases between. Germline V lookup: CDR1 SQVTM, CDR2 ANQGSEA. CDR3 size: 14 residues. This clonotype originated in a human donor with multiple sclerosis. Input material: CD8+ T cells from PBMCs. The J gene is TRBJ2-1, the V gene TRBV29-1; D might be TRBD1 or TRBD2, each matching 5 bases. Here the CDR3 reads CSVRGVEGSNEQFF. The CDR3 bases are TGCAGCGTAAGAGGGGTGGAAGGCTCCAATGAGCAGTTCTTC.